A single TCR beta chain is shown here with its context. The data originate from a study of radiotherapy plus CTLA-4 blockade in lung cancer. The method was immunoSEQ multiplex PCR; TCRdb's version includes in-frame clones alone and lacks a portion of them. Of about 19,000 clones listed, roughly 88% are singletons. CDR1 is SGHVS, CDR2 FQNEAQ, per germline. V lost 1 base to trimming and J lost 4 bases, with 10 bases between them. The CDR3 is 14 amino acids. This sequence joins TRBV7-8 and TRBJ1-1, with TRBD1 as a possible D gene (5 bases). The sample consisted of peripheral blood, taken from a patient treated with radiotherapy plus ipilimumab. The clonotype originates from a human donor with non-small cell lung cancer whose response to radiotherapy plus ipilimumab could not be evaluated. This CDR3 reads CASSLDRTTTEAFF. DNA for the CDR3: TGTGCCAGCAGCTTAGACAGGACCACCACTGAAGCTTTCTTT.